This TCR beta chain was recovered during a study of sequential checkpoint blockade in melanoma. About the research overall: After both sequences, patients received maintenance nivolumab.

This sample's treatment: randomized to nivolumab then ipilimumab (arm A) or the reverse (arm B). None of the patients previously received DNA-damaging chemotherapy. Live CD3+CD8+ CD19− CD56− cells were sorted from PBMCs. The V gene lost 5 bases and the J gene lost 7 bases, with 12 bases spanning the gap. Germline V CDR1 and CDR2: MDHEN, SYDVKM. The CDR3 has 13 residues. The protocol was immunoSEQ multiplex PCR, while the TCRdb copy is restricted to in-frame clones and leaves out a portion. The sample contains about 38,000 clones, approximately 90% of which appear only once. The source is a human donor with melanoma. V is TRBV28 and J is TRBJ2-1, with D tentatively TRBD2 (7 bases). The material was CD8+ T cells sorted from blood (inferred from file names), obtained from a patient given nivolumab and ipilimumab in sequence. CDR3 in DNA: TGTGCCAGCAGTAGGGGGGGATCAAATGAGCAGTTCTTC. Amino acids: CASSRGGSNEQFF.